This record covers a single T cell receptor (beta chain). The data originate from a study of blood T cell repertoires in COVID-19. Clones were sequenced by immunoSEQ multiplex PCR, and TCRdb holds only the in-frame ones, with some missing. The sample lists 55,000 to 80,000 clones, approximately 86% occurring once. Trimming removed 2 bases at V and 2 bases at J, with 13 bases between. Looked up from germline, CDR1 is MDHEN and CDR2 is SYDVKM. The CDR3 is made up of 16 amino acids. The chain carries TRBV28 and TRBJ1-5; D may be TRBD1 (5 bases). The receptor was isolated from a man between 65 and 80 years old with acute or convalescent COVID-19. Sequencing was performed on peripheral blood. CDR3: CASSLAPGRGNQPQHF. DNA for the CDR3: TGTGCCAGCAGTTTAGCCCCCGGCAGGGGCAATCAGCCCCAGCATTTT.